This T cell receptor (beta chain) came from a study of PD-1 blockade in classical Hodgkin lymphoma. Overall study findings and caveats: Before treatment, TCR diversity in newly diagnosed patients was reportedly lower than in healthy donors.

The CDR3 is made up of 15 amino acids. Germline CDR1 and CDR2: SEHNR and FQNEAQ (reference sequence). V lost 3 bases and J lost 7; bases outside the gene matches: 5. The repertoire was sequenced with immunoSEQ multiplex PCR; TCRdb's copy has only in-frame clones and lacks some. Here the sample spans some 48,000 clones, over 70% being singletons. This sample's time point: cycle 4 day 1 (C4D1), after around six weeks of nivolumab. There was relapse after autologous stem cell transplantation in every patient, and there was variation in brentuximab vedotin exposure. Classifying best responses yielded complete response, partial response or progressive disease. Remarks on this clone: What it binds is not known.

This receptor was taken from a human donor with classical Hodgkin lymphoma. The sample was peripheral blood mononuclear cells (PBMCs), taken before the fourth cycle of nivolumab. The chain carries TRBV7-9 and TRBJ2-5; the match to TRBD2 covers 13 bases. DNA for the CDR3: TGTGCCAGCAGCTTCGGACTAGCGGGAGAAGGGACCCAGTACTTC. This codes for CASSFGLAGEGTQYF.